The T cell receptor (beta chain) under discussion was sequenced for a study of monozygotic twins with inflammatory bowel disease. Each sample had eight separate cDNA synthesis reactions. TCRdb reprocessed the 5' RACE reads, keeping one entry per CDR3 protein, no DNA. This repertoire includes roughly 100,000 distinct CDR3 sequences. Germline values: CDR1 SGHRS, CDR2 YFSETQ. This CDR3 is 16 amino acids long. The sequencing input was blood. The chain combines TRBV5-1 with TRBJ2-7; TCRdb indicates TRBD1, and absent DNA this call remains unverified. This receptor was identified in a human donor with ulcerative colitis or Crohn's disease, or a healthy co-twin of an affected twin (not recorded which). CDR3: CASSLAKASGAYEQYF.